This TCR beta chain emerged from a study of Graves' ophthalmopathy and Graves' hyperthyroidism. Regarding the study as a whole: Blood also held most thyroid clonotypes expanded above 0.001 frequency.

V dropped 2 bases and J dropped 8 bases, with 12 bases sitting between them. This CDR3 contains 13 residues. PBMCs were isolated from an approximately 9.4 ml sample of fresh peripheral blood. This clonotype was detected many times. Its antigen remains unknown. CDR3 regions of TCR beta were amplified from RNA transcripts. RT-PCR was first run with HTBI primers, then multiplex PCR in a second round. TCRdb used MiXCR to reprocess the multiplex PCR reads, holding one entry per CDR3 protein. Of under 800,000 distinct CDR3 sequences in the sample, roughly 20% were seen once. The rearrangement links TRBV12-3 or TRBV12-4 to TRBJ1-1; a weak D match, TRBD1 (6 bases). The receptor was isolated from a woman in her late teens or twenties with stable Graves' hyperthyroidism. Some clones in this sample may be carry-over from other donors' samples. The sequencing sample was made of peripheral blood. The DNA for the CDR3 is TGTGCCAGCAGTTTACAGGGGCTCATCGAAGCTTTCTTT. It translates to CASSLQGLIEAFF.